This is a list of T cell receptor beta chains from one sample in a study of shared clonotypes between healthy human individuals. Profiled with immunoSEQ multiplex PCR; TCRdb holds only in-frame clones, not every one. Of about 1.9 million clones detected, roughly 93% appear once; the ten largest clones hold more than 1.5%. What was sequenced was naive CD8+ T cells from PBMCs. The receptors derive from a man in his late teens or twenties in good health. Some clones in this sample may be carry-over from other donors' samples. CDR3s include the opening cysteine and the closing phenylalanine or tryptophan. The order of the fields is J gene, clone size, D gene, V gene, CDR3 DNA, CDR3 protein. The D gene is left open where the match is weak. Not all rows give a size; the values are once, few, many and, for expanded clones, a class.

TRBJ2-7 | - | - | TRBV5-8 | TGTGCCAGCAGCTTGTTTCAGGGATCCTACGAGCAGTACTTC | CASSLFQGSYEQYF
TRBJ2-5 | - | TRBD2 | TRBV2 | TGTGCCAGCACTCCAGGGCGGGGGTCGTGGGAGACCCAGTACTTC | CASTPGRGSWETQYF
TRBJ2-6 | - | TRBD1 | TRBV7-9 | TGTGCCAGCAGCTTAGTCGACAGGGGTTCTGGGGCCAACGTCCTGACTTTC | CASSLVDRGSGANVLTF
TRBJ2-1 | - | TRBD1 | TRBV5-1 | TGCGCCAGCAGCATGACCGGGACAGGGACCTACAATGAGCAGTTCTTC | CASSMTGTGTYNEQFF
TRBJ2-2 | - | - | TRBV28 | TGTGCCAGCAGTTTATTAGTGGGGGCCGGGGAGCTGTTTTTT | CASSLLVGAGELFF
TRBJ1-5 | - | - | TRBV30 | TGTGCCTGGAGTGTAGAGGGTCCTCAGCCCCAGCATTTT | CAWSVEGPQPQHF
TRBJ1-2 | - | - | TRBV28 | TGTGCCAGCACCCCTCCGGGGGGGGGTAACTATGGCTACACCTTC | CASTPPGGGNYGYTF
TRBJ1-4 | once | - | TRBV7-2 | TGTGCCAGCAGCTCAAGGGCAGGCGCTAATGAAAAACTGTTTTTT | CASSSRAGANEKLFF
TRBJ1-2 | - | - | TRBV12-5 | TGTGCTAGTGGTTACCCGGGGGGCTCTGGCTACACCTTC | CASGYPGGSGYTF
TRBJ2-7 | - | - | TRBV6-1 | TGTGCCAGCAGTCCTAACTACGAGCAGTACTTC | CASSPNYEQYF
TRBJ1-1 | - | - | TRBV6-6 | TGTGCCAGCAGTTACTCGTTGACTGAAGCTTTCTTT | CASSYSLTEAFF
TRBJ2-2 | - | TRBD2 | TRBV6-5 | TGTGCCAGCAGACCTAGCGGGAGTACCGGGGAGCTGTTTTTT | CASRPSGSTGELFF
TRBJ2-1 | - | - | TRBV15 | TGTGCCACCAGCAGCCAAGGCGTGCTAGCTGGTGAGCAGTTCTTC | CATSSQGVLAGEQFF
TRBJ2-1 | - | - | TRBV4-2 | TGTGCCAGCAGCCAAGGAGTGGGCTATCCCGGTGTCTTC | CASSQGVGYPGVF
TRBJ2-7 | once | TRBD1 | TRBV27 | TGTGCCAGCAGTGGGCAACAGGGGAAACTCTACGAGCAGTACTTC | CASSGQQGKLYEQYF
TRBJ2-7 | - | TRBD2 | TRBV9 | TGTGCCAGCAGCCGGGAGGGACTAGCGACATCCGAGCAGTACTTC | CASSREGLATSEQYF
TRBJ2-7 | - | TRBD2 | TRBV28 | TGTGCCAGCACTTTGGCTAGCGGGACCTCCTACGAGCAGTACTTC | CASTLASGTSYEQYF
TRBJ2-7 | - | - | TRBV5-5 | TGTGCCAGCAGCGGCGGTTACGAGCAGTACTTC | CASSGGYEQYF
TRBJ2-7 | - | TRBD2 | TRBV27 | TGTGCCAGCAGTTTAACACTAGCGGGAGCCTACGAGCAGTACTTC | CASSLTLAGAYEQYF
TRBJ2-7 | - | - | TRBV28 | TGTGCCAGCAGCCCTGGACTAAAGGGATACGAGCAGTACTTC | CASSPGLKGYEQYF
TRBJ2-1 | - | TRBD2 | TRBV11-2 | TGTGCCAGCAGCGAGATAGCGGGAGAGGTTAATGAGCAGTTCTTC | CASSEIAGEVNEQFF
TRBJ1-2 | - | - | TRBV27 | TGTGCCAGCAGTTTATTTGGGAGTAACTATGGCTACACCTTC | CASSLFGSNYGYTF
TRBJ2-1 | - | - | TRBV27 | TGTGCCAGCGGGCATTATGAGCAGTTCTTC | CASGHYEQFF